Each of the 16 T cell receptor beta chains below was sequenced from the same sample in a study of blood T cell repertoires in COVID-19. Assay: immunoSEQ multiplex PCR; the TCRdb copy retains only in-frame clones and omits some. Among 100,000 to 120,000 clones, approximately 82% were seen once, and the ten largest hold 3.8%. Input material: peripheral blood. The receptor source for this set is a woman at least 80 years old with acute or convalescent COVID-19.

A word on this clone: An end of the junction does not agree with germline; a read error may underlie this. J is TRBJ2-1 and V is TRBV10-1; the match to TRBD2 covers 12 bases. CDR1 and CDR2 (germline): WNHNN, SYGVQD (reference sequence). The CDR3 loop spans 13 amino acids. CDR3 loop: CASGLAGRTKGLF. The CDR3 DNA reads as TGCGCCAGCGGACTAGCGGGGCGAACCAAGGGGCTCTTC.

The chain is built from TRBV9 and TRBJ2-1; D gene unclear. Germline V CDR1 and CDR2: SGDLS, YYNGEE. V was shortened by 0 bases and J by 0 bases, with 7 bases between the two germline ends. The CDR3 consists of 15 residues. CDR3: CASSVGHDSYNEQFF. CDR3 DNA sequence: TGTGCCAGCAGCGTAGGACACGACTCCTACAATGAGCAGTTCTTC.

The chain links TRBV5-1 to TRBJ2-3; tentative D call: TRBD2 (5 bases). The V end lost 2 bases, the J end lost 2 bases, and 15 bases lay between the germline ends. This CDR3 has 16 residues. CDR1 is SGHRS and CDR2 is YFSETQ in the germline V gene. The CDR3 sequence is CASSFTGTRFTDTQYF. The CDR3 region has the DNA TGCGCCAGCAGCTTTACGGGAACTAGATTCACAGATACGCAGTATTTT.

The chain recombines TRBV6-1 with TRBJ1-5; D perhaps matches TRBD1 (5 bases). Per germline, CDR1 MNHNS and CDR2 SASEGT. CDR3 length equals 15 residues. Trimming removed 3 bases from V and 2 bases from J, with 11 bases in between. This CDR3 reads CASSDQGVGNQPQHF. The CDR3 DNA follows: TGTGCCAGCAGTGACCAGGGCGTGGGCAATCAGCCCCAGCATTTT.

This CDR3 is CASSRQGAGTDTQYF. The CDR3 DNA sequence: TGTGCCAGCAGCCGACAGGGTGCAGGCACAGATACGCAGTATTTT. The V gene is TRBV7-3, the J gene TRBJ2-3; TRBD1 matches at 7 bases. The CDR3 sequence is 15 residues long. V shed 5 bases and J 1 base; nucleotides not matched to a gene: 6. CDR1 SGHTA and CDR2 FQGTGA come from the germline V gene. Full variable domain (missing parts from reference TRBV7-3 and TRBJ2-3): GAGVSQTPSNKVTEKGKYVELRCDPISGHTALYWYRQSLGQGPEFLIYFQGTGAADDSGLPNDRFFAVRPEGSVSTLKIQRTERGDSAVYLCASSRQGAGTDTQYFGPGTRLTVL.

CDR3 sequence reads: CAWSELAGFYNEQFF. The CDR3 nucleotides read TGTGCCTGGAGTGAACTAGCGGGGTTCTACAATGAGCAGTTCTTC. V usage is TRBV30 and J usage is TRBJ2-1; TRBD2 aligns across 10 bases. Germline V gene sequence: CDR1 GTSNPN, CDR2 SVGIG (reference sequence). With 1 base clipped from V and 3 bases from J, the junction kept 3 bases outside the gene matches. This CDR3 has 15 residues.

This clone showed up just once. The V and J genes are TRBV10-2 and TRBJ2-3, with a weak D call TRBD2 (6 bases). CDR3 size: 15 residues. Trimming left V 9 bases short and J 4 bases short, with 20 bases between. Germline V gene sequence: CDR1 WSHSY, CDR2 SAAADI. CDR3 coding DNA: TGCGCCAGGGATCCGGGACTCAAGGGACCAGATACGCAGTATTTT. This translates into CARDPGLKGPDTQYF.

There are a few counts of this clone. The V and J genes are TRBV13 and TRBJ1-2, with D maybe TRBD1 (5 bases). Trimming removed 2 bases from V and 8 bases from J, with 9 bases in between. CDR1 and CDR2 (germline): PRHDT, FYEKMQ (reference sequence). The CDR3 extends over 12 amino acids. The CDR3 loop is CASSLPGRGYTF. The CDR3 bases are TGTGCCAGCAGCTTACCAGGGCGAGGCTACACCTTC.

V is TRBV18 and J is TRBJ1-1; 8 bases are shared with TRBD1. The CDR3 consists of 16 residues. Germline V lookup: CDR1 KGHSH, CDR2 LQKENI. V was pared by 3 bases and J by 5 bases, with 11 bases of the junction left unmatched. This CDR3 reads CASSPYETGEGTEAFF. The CDR3 DNA follows: TGTGCCAGCTCACCTTATGAGACAGGGGAAGGAACTGAAGCTTTCTTT.

The CDR3 region is CASSYGTGFSNYGYTF. The CDR3 coding sequence is TGTGCCAGCAGTTATGGAACAGGGTTCTCTAACTATGGCTACACCTTC. This chain uses TRBV27 with TRBJ1-2; possible D gene TRBD1, 6 bases. This CDR3 comprises 16 residues. Trimming took off 4 bases at V and 0 bases at J, with 15 bases between the two ends. The germline CDR1 and CDR2 sequences are MNHEY and SMNVEV (reference sequence).

The chain recombines TRBV5-6 with TRBJ1-2; D is unclear. This CDR3 is built from 15 residues. V was shortened by 2 bases and J by 8 bases, with 19 bases between the two germline ends. Germline V lookup: CDR1 SGHDT, CDR2 YYEEEE. The CDR3 sequence is CASSFILNQRGGYTF. DNA of the CDR3: TGTGCCAGCAGCTTTATACTGAACCAACGCGGAGGCTACACCTTC. Full variable domain (remainder filled in from reference TRBV5-6 and TRBJ1-2): DAGVTQSPTHLIKTRGQQVTLRCSPKSGHDTVSWYQQALGQGPQFIFQYYEEEERQRGNFPDRFSGHQFPNYSSELNVNALLLGDSALYLCASSFILNQRGGYTFGSGTRLTVV.

This chain uses TRBV28 with TRBJ2-7, with TRBD2 identical over 13 bases. Germline CDR1 reads MDHEN; CDR2 reads SYDVKM. V dropped 2 bases and J dropped 5; count of bases not matched to a gene: 9. The CDR3 totals 17 residues. The CDR3 loop reads CASSLGETSGRWNEQYF. CDR3 DNA sequence: TGTGCCAGCAGTTTAGGGGAGACTAGCGGGAGGTGGAACGAGCAGTACTTC.

CDR3 sequence reads: CASSLGLAGGHEQYF. Here the CDR3 DNA reads TGTGCCAGCAGCTTAGGACTAGCGGGAGGGCACGAGCAGTACTTC. This chain connects TRBV7-6 to TRBJ2-7; 14 bases line up with TRBD2. This CDR3 has 15 amino acids. V lost 1 base and J lost 5; bases outside the gene matches: 1. The germline V gene encodes CDR1 SGHVS and CDR2 FNYEAQ.

The chain employs TRBV10-3 and TRBJ1-1; 12 nucleotides line up with TRBD1. V dropped 2 bases and J dropped 10; count of bases not matched to a gene: 23. The CDR3 totals 20 residues. Germline CDR1 reads ENHRY; CDR2 reads SYGVKD. CDR3 DNA sequence: TGTGCCATCAGTGAGCCGGACGCCGGGGACAGGGGGCGGACAGGAGGGGGAGCTTTCTTT. It translates to CAISEPDAGDRGRTGGGAFF.

The rearrangement links TRBV3-1 (or the pseudogene TRBV3-2) to TRBJ2-5; 7 positions match TRBD2. The V and J ends lost 4 bases and 2 bases, in that order; junction bases with no gene match: 10. The CDR3 has 16 amino acids. Germline V CDR1 and CDR2: LGHDT, YNNKEL (reference sequence). CDR3 DNA: TGTGCCAGCAGCCCTTTGCTAGCGGAATTACAAGAGACCCAGTACTTC. Translation gives CASSPLLAELQETQYF.

The chain combines TRBV4-1 with TRBJ1-6, with D perhaps matching TRBD1 (6 bases). CDR3 size: 16 residues. V was cut by 0 bases and J by 7 bases, with 13 bases left in between. Germline lookup yields CDR1 MGHRA and CDR2 YSYEKL. CDR3 residues: CASSQENHRVNSPLHF. The CDR3 nucleotides are TGCGCCAGCAGCCAAGAAAACCACAGGGTCAATTCACCCCTCCACTTT.